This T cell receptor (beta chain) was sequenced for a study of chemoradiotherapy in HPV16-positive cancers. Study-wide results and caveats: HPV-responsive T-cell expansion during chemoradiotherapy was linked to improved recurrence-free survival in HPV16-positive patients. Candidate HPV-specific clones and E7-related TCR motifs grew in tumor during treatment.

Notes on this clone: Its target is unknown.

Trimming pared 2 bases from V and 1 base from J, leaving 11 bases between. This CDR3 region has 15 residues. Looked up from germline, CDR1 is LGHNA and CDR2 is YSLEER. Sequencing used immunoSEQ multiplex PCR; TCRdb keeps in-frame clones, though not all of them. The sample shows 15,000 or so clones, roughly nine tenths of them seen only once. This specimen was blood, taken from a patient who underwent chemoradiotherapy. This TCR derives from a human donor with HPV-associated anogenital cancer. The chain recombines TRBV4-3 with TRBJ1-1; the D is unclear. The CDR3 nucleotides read TGCGCCAGCAGCCAAAAGATGACGGCGAACACTGAAGCTTTCTTT. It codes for CASSQKMTANTEAFF.